The 30 T cell receptor beta chains below were found in one sample sequenced in a study of response to subunit inactivated influenza vaccine. TCRdb re-called the RT-PCR reads through MiXCR, storing one row per CDR3 protein. This sample yields roughly 550,000 distinct CDR3 sequences, of which under 25% are seen a single time; 2.5% to 3% belongs to the top ten. These records were also assigned to another study, of T cells expressing NK-cell markers. That study reports: UMI-tagged 5'RACE template switching yielded the TCR beta cDNA.

The sample here was CD4+ T cells sorted from PBMCs, taken 11 to 12 days after vaccination. Source of these receptors: a man between 50 and 59 years old who received an inactivated influenza vaccine.

The rearrangement uses TRBV10-3 and TRBJ2-7, with 9 bases fitting TRBD1. The junction had 6 bases not matched to a gene; V was cut back by 0 bases and J by 3 bases. From germline, CDR1 is ENHRY and CDR2 SYGVKD. CDR3 size: 16 residues. CDR3: CAISESAGQGGYEQYF. The CDR3 DNA is TGTGCCATCAGTGAGTCGGCGGGACAGGGTGGCTACGAGCAGTACTTC.

The chain uses TRBV14 and TRBJ2-2; D gene unclear. Germline CDR1 reads SGHDN; CDR2 reads FVKESK. The ends were cut back, 3 bases at V and 1 base at J, with 6 bases in the middle. The CDR3 runs 14 residues. DNA for the CDR3: TGTGCCAGCAGCCATTCCTGGAACACCGGGGAGCTGTTTTTT. Translating gives CASSHSWNTGELFF.

This clonotype was seen a handful of times. The rearrangement uses TRBV20-1 and TRBJ1-1; 8 bases line up with TRBD1. The germline gives CDR1 DFQATT, CDR2 SNEGSKA (reference sequence). The CDR3 runs 15 residues. V shed 3 bases, J shed 1 base, and the junction held 7 bases outside the gene matches. DNA for the CDR3: TGCAGTGCTAGGTGGGGTGGGACAGGGAACACTGAAGCTTTCTTT. Translating gives CSARWGGTGNTEAFF.

The sample holds many counts of this clonotype. The rearrangement joins TRBV12-3 or TRBV12-4 to TRBJ2-4; D ambiguous. Trimming removed 8 bases at V and 8 bases at J, with 16 bases between. The CDR3 totals 13 residues. The CDR3, as DNA: TGTGCCAGCCTCTCCTCGGTCAGTCACATTCAGTACTTC. The encoded protein is CASLSSVSHIQYF.

This chain links TRBV4-1 with TRBJ2-1, with TRBD1 identical over 7 bases. Unmatched junction bases numbered 9, after V lost 1 base and J lost 0 bases. Germline loops: CDR1 MGHRA, CDR2 YSYEKL. The CDR3 totals 18 residues. As DNA, the CDR3 is TGCGCCAGCAGCCAAGTCCCGGGACAGCCGAGCTCCTACAATGAGCAGTTCTTC. Translating gives CASSQVPGQPSSYNEQFF.

This clonotype was seen only a few times. The chain carries TRBV9 and TRBJ2-3; 12 bases agree with TRBD2. The J segment lost 4 bases and the V segment lost 2 bases, leaving 17 bases of the junction unmatched. The CDR3 totals 20 residues. Germline V lookup: CDR1 SGDLS, CDR2 YYNGEE. The CDR3 spells CASSVNPEGPSGRASDTQYF. The CDR3 DNA sequence: TGTGCCAGCAGCGTCAACCCTGAGGGACCTAGCGGGAGGGCGTCAGATACGCAGTATTTT.

This chain joins TRBV12-3 or TRBV12-4 and TRBJ2-3; no reliable D call. The V gene lost 6 bases and the J gene lost 0 bases, with 7 bases spanning the gap. The CDR3 sequence is 13 residues long. CDR3 sequence (DNA): TGTGCCAGCAGGTGGGGAAGCACAGATACGCAGTATTTT. Translated: CASRWGSTDTQYF.

The genes are TRBV5-1 and TRBJ2-5; TRBD2 matches at 11 bases. This CDR3 has 16 residues. Germline V lookup: CDR1 SGHRS, CDR2 YFSETQ. With 0 bases clipped from V and 6 bases from J, the junction kept 7 bases outside the gene matches. The CDR3 protein is CASSLALAGGWKTQYF. Written as DNA, the CDR3 is TGCGCCAGCAGCTTGGCTCTAGCGGGGGGTTGGAAGACCCAGTACTTC.

V is TRBV7-2 and J is TRBJ2-4; maybe TRBD2 (7 bases). Deletions cut 5 bases from V and 6 bases from J, with 20 bases between. Germline V lookup: CDR1 SGHTA, CDR2 FQGNSA. This CDR3 is 16 amino acids long. The CDR3 sequence: CASSPGGGRILNIQYF. For the CDR3, the DNA is TGTGCCAGCAGCCCTGGGGGGGGCAGGATATTAAACATTCAGTACTTC.

This clonotype showed up just a few times. V gene TRBV5-6 combines with J gene TRBJ1-1; 8 nucleotides align to TRBD1. CDR1 SGHDT and CDR2 YYEEEE come from the germline V gene. The CDR3 spans 13 residues. V dropped 2 bases and J dropped 7; count of bases not matched to a gene: 4. CDR3 sequence: CASSFGTGNEAFF. The CDR3 DNA sequence: TGTGCCAGCAGCTTCGGGACAGGCAATGAAGCTTTCTTT.

This clonotype was seen more than once but under ten times. This chain links TRBV7-9 with TRBJ2-1; D uncertain. The germline V gene has CDR1 SEHNR and CDR2 FQNEAQ (reference sequence). The length of the CDR3 is 14 residues. V was pared by 1 base and J by 7 bases, with 11 bases between. CDR3: CASSLEGIGNEQFF. The CDR3 bases are TGTGCCAGCAGCTTAGAAGGAATTGGGAATGAGCAGTTCTTC. Supplemented by reference TRBV7-9 and TRBJ2-1, the full variable domain reads DTGVSQNPRHKITKRGQNVTFRCDPISEHNRLYWYRQTLGQGPEFLTYFQNEAQLEKSRLLSDRFSAERPKGSFSTLEIQRTEQGDSAMYLCASSLEGIGNEQFFGPGTRLTVL.

The chain employs TRBV7-9 and TRBJ1-6; D possibly corresponds to TRBD1 (6 bases). Per the germline V gene, CDR1 is SEHNR and CDR2 is FQNEAQ (reference sequence). The V end was cut by 5 bases, the J end by 9 bases, with 20 bases between. The CDR3 length is 16 residues. The CDR3 here is CASSAGVGNRISPLHF. CDR3 DNA sequence: TGTGCCAGCAGCGCAGGGGTAGGCAACAGGATTTCACCCCTCCACTTT.

This clonotype was seen repeatedly, ten times or more. The CDR3: CASSFRRDQPQHF. CDR3 coding DNA: TGTGCCAGCAGTTTCAGGAGGGATCAGCCCCAGCATTTT. The V gene is TRBV7-2, the J gene TRBJ1-5; D gene ambiguous. The germline V and J ends were trimmed by 6 bases and 5 bases, with 11 bases remaining between them. CDR3 length: 13 residues. Per the germline V gene, CDR1 is SGHTA and CDR2 is FQGNSA.

The CDR3 region is CSASRGEGYEQYF. The CDR3 DNA follows: TGCAGTGCTAGCCGTGGGGAAGGCTACGAGCAGTACTTC. V is TRBV20-1 and J is TRBJ2-7, with D unresolved. Germline V gene data show CDR1 as DFQATT and CDR2 as SNEGSKA (reference sequence). This CDR3 is built from 13 residues. V lost 3 bases to trimming and J lost 3 bases, with 12 bases between them.

Ten or more counts support this clonotype. The CDR3 reads CASSFWLSHEQFF. The CDR3 nucleotides read TGTGCCAGCAGCTTTTGGCTTTCTCATGAGCAGTTCTTC. This chain joins TRBV5-6 and TRBJ2-1; D uncertain. The CDR3 contains 13 residues. Between the trimmed V and J ends, which lost 2 bases and 8 bases, there was a span of 11 bases. Per the germline V gene, CDR1 is SGHDT and CDR2 is YYEEEE. The full variable domain, with the rest looked up from reference TRBV5-6 and TRBJ2-1, is DAGVTQSPTHLIKTRGQQVTLRCSPKSGHDTVSWYQQALGQGPQFIFQYYEEEERQRGNFPDRFSGHQFPNYSSELNVNALLLGDSALYLCASSFWLSHEQFFGPGTRLTVL.

The V and J genes are TRBV10-3 and TRBJ2-7, with D perhaps matching TRBD1 (6 bases). This CDR3 has 16 residues. Germline V gene sequence: CDR1 ENHRY, CDR2 SYGVKD. The V gene lost 0 bases and the J gene lost 5 bases, with 17 bases spanning the gap. CDR3 loop: CAISESYPGEIDEQYF. CDR3 sequence (DNA): TGTGCCATCAGTGAGTCTTACCCAGGGGAGATCGACGAGCAGTACTTC.

Written as DNA, the CDR3 is TGCGCCAGCAGCTTGGATTTAGCGGGAGGCTACGAGCAGTACTTC. It is translated as CASSLDLAGGYEQYF. This rearrangement joins TRBV5-1 to TRBJ2-7; 10 nucleotides align to TRBD2. CDR1 is SGHRS, CDR2 YFSETQ, per germline. The CDR3 runs 15 residues. V shed 0 bases and J 3 bases; nucleotides not matched to a gene: 3.

About this clonotype itself: A much bigger clone sits one base away, suggesting this may be a read error. This chain connects TRBV15 to TRBJ2-1, with D unresolved. Germline V gene data show CDR1 as LNHNV and CDR2 as YYDKDF (reference sequence). The CDR3 consists of 15 residues. In DNA form, the CDR3 reads TGTGCCACCAGCAGAGATAAGGGATCCTACAATGAGCAGCTCTTC. Its translation is CATSRDKGSYNEQLF.

This clonotype appeared a few times. The chain joins TRBV7-9 to TRBJ2-1; the D gene could be TRBD1 or TRBD2 (6 bases each). This CDR3 spans 14 amino acids. V lost 8 bases and J 4 bases, leaving 15 bases between the germline ends. The germline CDR1 and CDR2 sequences are SEHNR and FQNEAQ (reference sequence). CDR3 loop: CASLKGGQYNEQFF. CDR3 in DNA: TGTGCCAGCCTCAAGGGGGGCCAATACAATGAGCAGTTCTTC. Complete variable domain (other parts from reference TRBV7-9 and TRBJ2-1): DTGVSQNPRHKITKRGQNVTFRCDPISEHNRLYWYRQTLGQGPEFLTYFQNEAQLEKSRLLSDRFSAERPKGSFSTLEIQRTEQGDSAMYLCASLKGGQYNEQFFGPGTRLTVL.

There are a few counts of this clonotype. V gene TRBV20-1 combines with J gene TRBJ1-1, with unresolved D. CDR3 length equals 14 residues. Between the trimmed V and J ends, which lost 3 bases and 1 base, there was a span of 12 bases. The germline V gene has CDR1 DFQATT and CDR2 SNEGSKA (reference sequence). CDR3 in amino acids: CSASKESTNTEAFF. In DNA form, the CDR3 reads TGCAGTGCTAGTAAAGAATCTACGAACACTGAAGCTTTCTTT.

This chain joins TRBV2 and TRBJ1-1; the match to TRBD1 covers 8 bases. Germline values: CDR1 SNHLY, CDR2 FYNNEI. Germline trimming cut 6 bases from V and 6 bases from J; bases unmatched to any gene: 9. This CDR3 contains 14 residues. In nucleotides, the CDR3 is TGTGCCAGCAGAGGGGACAGGAGGTTTGCTGAAGCTTTCTTT. The encoded protein is CASRGDRRFAEAFF.

This clonotype was seen only a few times. The genes are TRBV4-3 and TRBJ2-6; 9 nucleotides line up with TRBD2. J lost 1 base, V lost 0 bases, and 10 bases had no gene match. The CDR3 totals 20 residues. Looked up from germline, CDR1 is LGHNA and CDR2 is YSLEER. The CDR3 here is CASSQDRYLAGVSGANVLTF. As DNA, the CDR3 is TGCGCCAGCAGCCAAGATCGCTACTTAGCGGGAGTTTCTGGGGCCAACGTCCTGACTTTC.

The chain is built from TRBV4-3 and TRBJ2-1, with D perhaps matching TRBD1 or TRBD2 (7 bases each). Germline V lookup: CDR1 LGHNA, CDR2 YSLEER. The CDR3 consists of 16 residues. V lost 0 bases to trimming and J lost 8 bases, with 17 bases between them. CDR3 protein: CASSQDGRGRQHEQFF. Here the CDR3 DNA reads TGCGCCAGCAGCCAAGATGGGAGGGGGCGGCAGCATGAGCAGTTCTTC.

This clonotype was recorded a few times. The chain has TRBV20-1 and TRBJ2-7; D is undetermined. The germline CDR1 and CDR2 sequences are DFQATT and SNEGSKA (reference sequence). The CDR3 is 15 amino acids. V gave up 4 bases and J gave up 0 bases, with 16 bases separating them. CDR3 coding DNA: TGCAGTGCTAACGAATGGGCGGTGAGCTCCTACGAGCAGTACTTC. Amino acid sequence: CSANEWAVSSYEQYF.

There are a few counts of this clonotype. The rearrangement joins TRBV30 to TRBJ1-1; weak D call: TRBD1 (6 bases). Trimming pared 2 bases from V and 4 bases from J, leaving 17 bases between. Germline CDR1 GTSNPN, CDR2 SVGIG (reference sequence). CDR3 length: 15 amino acids. CDR3 in DNA: TGTGCCTGGAGTCGGGGTGGGGGCGGTGTCACTGAAGCTTTCTTT. The encoded protein is CAWSRGGGGVTEAFF.

V and J are TRBV20-1 and TRBJ2-5; 8 bases match TRBD1. CDR1 is DFQATT, CDR2 SNEGSKA, per germline (reference sequence). The V segment lost 5 bases and the J segment 4 bases; nucleotides outside the gene matches: 15. The CDR3 covers 16 residues. The CDR3 is CSASDSDRVLRETQYF. As DNA, the CDR3 is TGCAGTGCTTCAGACTCGGACAGGGTCTTGAGAGAGACCCAGTACTTC.

The chain employs TRBV20-1 and TRBJ2-1; D gene ambiguous. Germline V CDR1 and CDR2: DFQATT, SNEGSKA (reference sequence). Between the trimmed V and J ends, which lost 6 bases and 4 bases, there was a span of 4 bases. The CDR3 is 10 amino acids. This CDR3 reads CSAKYNEQFF. CDR3 in DNA: TGCAGTGCAAAGTACAATGAGCAGTTCTTC.

The V call is TRBV28, the J call TRBJ2-7, with no clear D. V was cut by 7 bases and J by 5 bases, with 15 bases left in between. Germline values: CDR1 MDHEN, CDR2 SYDVKM. This CDR3 is 13 amino acids long. The chain's CDR3 is CASTSTRSDEQYF. DNA for the CDR3: TGTGCCAGCACATCAACGAGGTCGGACGAGCAGTACTTC.

The chain carries TRBV6-1 and TRBJ2-2, with 8 bases lining up with TRBD1. This CDR3 has 15 residues. V was clipped by 6 bases and J by 7 bases; unmatched bases: 10. Germline assignment: CDR1 MNHNS and CDR2 SASEGT. The CDR3 region is CASRTRDRSIGELFF. The CDR3 DNA reads as TGTGCCAGCAGAACCCGGGACAGGTCGATCGGGGAGCTGTTTTTT.

The genes are TRBV20-1 and TRBJ2-1; D is perhaps TRBD2 (6 bases). Trimming pared 6 bases from V and 7 bases from J, leaving 16 bases between. Germline V gives CDR1 DFQATT, CDR2 SNEGSKA (reference sequence). This CDR3 has 13 residues. In DNA form, the CDR3 reads TGCAGTGCAGGAGGGTGGTTAGGGAATGAGCAGTTCTTC. Encoded protein: CSAGGWLGNEQFF.